Detailed here is one T cell receptor (beta chain). The protocol was immunoSEQ multiplex PCR, while the TCRdb copy is restricted to in-frame clones and leaves out a portion. The table lists 400,000 or so clones, roughly nine tenths of them singletons. The treatment was: 15 to 20 received Ad26.COV2.S at low or high dose, single or two shots; about 5 received placebo; per-sample allocation not given. After the first vaccine or placebo injection, samples were drawn on day 63. The sample belongs to a study of Ad26.COV2.S vaccination and SARS-CoV-2 variants. About the study: A COV1001 Ad26.COV2.S trial-arm participant provided the sample.

The CDR3 loop spans 18 amino acids. The germline CDR1 and CDR2 sequences are LNHDA and SQIVND (reference sequence). Trimming stripped 5 bases from V and 0 bases from J, with 20 bases between. The clonotype comes from a person between 18 and 60 years old who received the Ad26.COV2.S COVID-19 vaccine or a placebo. The sequences come from peripheral blood, collected in a trial of Ad26.COV2.S vaccine versus placebo. The V call is TRBV19, the J call TRBJ1-5; D not certain. The CDR3 region has the DNA TGTGCCAGTAGTGGGTGGGCAGAGCTACTGTATAGCAATCAGCCCCAGCATTTT. This translates into CASSGWAELLYSNQPQHF.